This is a list of T cell receptor beta chains from one sample in a study of Graves' ophthalmopathy and Graves' hyperthyroidism. TCRdb fed the multiplex PCR reads into MiXCR, producing one record per CDR3 protein. The table records hundreds of thousands of distinct CDR3 sequences, about a fifth of them present only once. The specimen was peripheral blood. The receptors were sampled from a woman in her late teens or twenties with stable Graves' hyperthyroidism. Some clones in this sample may be carry-over from other donors' samples. Each CDR3 is given with its conserved first and last residue. A D gene is named only where the DNA matches it firmly. Expanded clones are given a class, and other clones once, few, many or no size at all.

.	TRBV6-1	TRBJ2-5	few	CASKRQIQETQYF	TGTGCCAGCAAGAGGCAAATCCAAGAGACCCAGTACTTC
.	TRBV11-2	TRBJ1-5	.	CASSLESGSDQPQHF	TGTGCCAGCAGCTTAGAATCAGGGAGCGATCAGCCCCAGCATTTT
.	TRBV12-3/TRBV12-4	TRBJ1-2	.	CASIFARGGYAF	TGTGCCAGCATCTTTGCCCGGGGTGGCTACGCCTTC
.	TRBV5-1	TRBJ1-5	many	CASSLEGVSNQPQHF	TGCGCCAGCAGCTTGGAAGGGGTTAGCAATCAGCCCCAGCATTTT
TRBD2	TRBV20-1	TRBJ2-5	many	CSAREASGKVVGTQYF	TGCAGTGCTAGAGAGGCTAGCGGGAAGGTGGTAGGGACCCAGTACTTC
.	TRBV5-1	TRBJ1-2	.	CASSLETLRSHYGYTF	TGCGCCAGCAGCTTAGAGACACTACGGTCCCACTATGGCTACACCTTC
.	TRBV5-1	TRBJ1-5	many	CASSQYSNQPQHF	TGCGCCAGCAGCCAGTATAGCAATCAGCCCCAGCATTTT
TRBD1	TRBV6-2/TRBV6-3	TRBJ1-2	many	CASSTGTGYGYTF	TGTGCCAGCAGCACAGGGACAGGATATGGCTACACCTTC
TRBD1	TRBV11-2	TRBJ2-7	many	CASSSSFGTAYYEQYF	TGTGCCAGCAGCTCCTCGTTCGGGACAGCATATTACGAGCAGTACTTC
.	TRBV9	TRBJ1-3	many	CASSVERSGNTIYF	TGTGCCAGCAGCGTAGAGAGGTCTGGAAACACCATATATTTT
TRBD1	TRBV30	TRBJ1-1	.	CAWSALDRVGTEAFF	TGTGCCTGGAGTGCCCTGGACAGGGTCGGCACTGAAGCTTTCTTT
.	TRBV6-1	TRBJ1-5	.	CASSATSGRSNQPQHF	TGTGCCAGCAGTGCCACATCGGGGCGTAGCAATCAGCCCCAGCATTTT
.	TRBV6-5	TRBJ1-2	many	CASSSSGRQGLSGGYTF	TGTGCCAGCAGTTCCTCGGGTAGGCAGGGCCTGTCGGGTGGCTACACCTTC
TRBD1	TRBV12-3/TRBV12-4	TRBJ1-1	many	CASSFSGGVGREAFF	TGTGCCAGCAGTTTTTCAGGGGGCGTCGGGAGGGAAGCTTTCTTT
.	TRBV6-5	TRBJ2-7	many	CASSYWAGSTSYEQYF	TGTGCCAGCAGTTACTGGGCAGGCAGCACCTCCTACGAGCAGTACTTC
TRBD1	TRBV20-1	TRBJ1-1	many	CSAPGQGLIEAFF	TGCAGTGCTCCCGGACAGGGACTTATTGAAGCTTTCTTT
TRBD1	TRBV11-2	TRBJ1-2	.	CASSSRQGYGVYGYTF	TGTGCCAGCAGCTCGCGACAGGGGTATGGGGTCTATGGCTACACCTTC
.	TRBV6-2/TRBV6-3	TRBJ1-2	.	CASSPGGGINYGYTF	TGTGCCAGTAGCCCCGGCGGCGGAATTAACTATGGCTACACCTTC
TRBD1	TRBV2	TRBJ1-2	.	CASLAGTASNYGYTF	TGTGCCAGCCTAGCCGGGACAGCTTCTAACTATGGCTACACCTTC
.	TRBV5-1	TRBJ2-5	few	CASSRAGLEETQYF	TGCGCCAGCAGCCGTGCCGGGCTGGAAGAGACCCAGTACTTC
TRBD1	TRBV28	TRBJ2-2	.	CASSLFGQGKTGELLF	TGTGCCAGCAGTTTATTCGGACAGGGGAAGACCGGGGAGCTGCTTTTT
TRBD1	TRBV2	TRBJ2-5	many	CASSLDRAETQYF	TGTGCCAGCAGTTTGGACAGGGCCGAGACCCAGTACTTC
.	TRBV12-3/TRBV12-4	TRBJ2-7	many	CASRTSLTGFYEQYF	TGTGCCAGCAGGACCTCATTGACAGGCTTCTACGAGCAGTACTTC
TRBD2	TRBV11-2	TRBJ2-5	many	CASSPSRGGGETQYF	TGTGCCAGCAGCCCGTCTCGGGGGGGTGGAGAGACCCAGTACTTC
.	TRBV18	TRBJ1-3	few	CASSPPVGTSGNTIYF	TGTGCCAGCTCACCACCGGTAGGGACCTCTGGAAACACCATATATTTT
.	TRBV7-9	TRBJ1-1	many	CASSPRLEGNTEAFF	TGTGCCAGCAGCCCAAGGCTCGAAGGGAACACTGAAGCTTTCTTT
.	TRBV27	TRBJ2-7	many	CASSISRGEFGEQYF	TGTGCCAGCAGCATTTCAAGGGGGGAATTTGGCGAGCAGTACTTC
.	TRBV11-2	TRBJ2-7	.	CASSSRRITYEQYF	TGTGCCAGCAGCAGTAGACGGATTACCTACGAGCAGTACTTC
.	TRBV5-1	TRBJ1-2	few	CASSETRGSNYGYTF	TGCGCCAGCAGCGAGACCCGGGGGTCTAACTATGGCTACACCTTC
TRBD1	TRBV25-1	TRBJ1-5	many	CASSGTGVVQPQHF	TGTGCCAGCTCCGGGACAGGGGTGGTTCAGCCCCAGCATTTT
.	TRBV6-5	TRBJ1-2	.	CASSHSARGGHGYTF	TGTGCCAGCAGTCACTCAGCCCGGGGAGGGCATGGCTACACCTTC
.	TRBV20-1	TRBJ1-6	.	CSAYGRNSPLNF	TGCAGTGCGTACGGGAGAAACTCACCCCTCAACTTT
.	TRBV28	TRBJ2-7	.	CASSSGKAPYEQYF	TGTGCCAGCAGTTCCGGGAAGGCTCCCTACGAGCAGTACTTC
.	TRBV11-2	TRBJ2-7	few	CASSLDSGETYEQYF	TGTGCCAGCAGCTTAGATTCGGGAGAAACCTACGAGCAGTACTTC
.	TRBV29-1	TRBJ1-1	many	CSVGFGYVTMGTEAFF	TGCAGCGTTGGGTTCGGTTATGTGACAATGGGCACTGAAGCTTTCTTT
TRBD1	TRBV19	TRBJ1-2	many	CASSIDRVAGYTF	TGTGCCAGTAGTATTGACAGGGTGGCTGGCTACACCTTC
.	TRBV28	TRBJ2-2	many	CASSSSRVNTGELFF	TGTGCCAGCAGTTCTTCCAGGGTGAACACCGGGGAGCTGTTTTTT
.	TRBV10-3	TRBJ2-5	.	CAISDGGSQGETQYF	TGTGCCATCAGTGACGGGGGCAGCCAGGGAGAGACCCAGTACTTC
TRBD2	TRBV30	TRBJ2-5	few	CAWGELLASQETQYF	TGTGCCTGGGGGGAACTACTAGCGTCCCAAGAGACCCAGTACTTC
TRBD1	TRBV7-8	TRBJ2-5	many	CASSSSGQGPGETQYF	TGTGCCAGCAGCTCTTCGGGACAGGGTCCGGGCGAGACCCAGTACTTC
TRBD1	TRBV27	TRBJ2-7	many	CASSPPGTGTYEQYF	TGTGCCAGCAGTCCCCCCGGGACAGGGACCTACGAGCAGTACTTC
.	TRBV2	TRBJ2-2	many	CASKTGRLGNTGELFF	TGTGCCAGCAAAACCGGTAGGCTAGGGAACACCGGGGAGCTGTTTTTT
.	TRBV3-1	TRBJ1-3	.	CASSQRGADGNTIYF	TGTGCCAGCAGCCAACGGGGGGCTGATGGAAACACCATATATTTT
.	TRBV6-2/TRBV6-3	TRBJ2-7	.	CASSTSTQGIPYEQYF	TGTGCCAGCAGTACTTCCACCCAGGGAATACCCTACGAGCAGTACTTC
.	TRBV20-1	TRBJ1-1	.	CSARQGSSEAFF	TGCAGTGCTAGACAGGGTAGTTCTGAAGCTTTCTTT
TRBD1	TRBV19	TRBJ1-3	many	CASSIGTAAGNTIYF	TGTGCCAGTAGTATTGGGACAGCTGCTGGAAACACCATATATTTT
.	TRBV29-1	TRBJ1-1	.	CSARDRVAFF	TGCAGCGCCAGGGACCGGGTAGCTTTCTTT
.	TRBV25-1	TRBJ2-7	many	CASTSVVGRSYEQYF	TGTGCCAGCACCTCAGTAGTAGGGCGCTCCTACGAGCAGTACTTC
.	TRBV11-2	TRBJ1-5	.	CASSLGPYNQPQHF	TGTGCCAGCAGCCTTGGACCGTACAATCAGCCCCAGCATTTT
.	TRBV25-1	TRBJ2-5	many	CASGLPGLDGKTQYF	TGTGCCAGCGGACTCCCCGGGCTAGATGGAAAGACCCAGTACTTC
.	TRBV5-1	TRBJ1-1	.	CASSSWAGPTEAFF	TGCGCCAGCAGCTCCTGGGCAGGACCTACTGAAGCTTTCTTT
.	TRBV2	TRBJ2-7	many	CASLDRTYEQYF	TGTGCCAGCCTGGACCGTACCTACGAGCAGTACTTC
TRBD1	TRBV6-5	TRBJ1-2	many	CASSSGQGIYGYTF	TGTGCCAGCAGTTCGGGACAGGGAATATATGGCTACACCTTC
.	TRBV7-6	TRBJ1-5	many	CASSLGSGGGNQPQHF	TGTGCCAGCAGCTTAGGGAGCGGGGGTGGAAATCAGCCCCAGCATTTT
TRBD2	TRBV6-1	TRBJ2-7	many	CASSVIAYILGDYPYEQYF	TGTGCCAGCAGTGTGATTGCCTATATACTTGGGGACTATCCCTACGAGCAGTACTTC
.	TRBV12-3/TRBV12-4	TRBJ2-2	many	CASISGLNTGELFF	TGTGCCAGCATCTCGGGGCTGAACACCGGGGAGCTGTTTTTT